A selection of T cell receptor beta chains follows, all from one sample in a study of early T cells in non-severe SARS-CoV-2 infection. TCRdb analysed the 5' RACE reads with MiXCR anew, one entry per CDR3 protein. This table holds fewer than 130,000 distinct CDR3 sequences, around 12% found once. Specimen: whole blood, collected at baseline. These receptors were obtained from an adult who was a healthcare worker with PCR-confirmed SARS-CoV-2 infection or an uninfected control (not recorded which). CDR3s include the opening cysteine and the closing phenylalanine or tryptophan. The D gene is left open where the match is weak. Size tells how often a clone was seen (once, few, many) or the class of an expanded clone, and some rows leave it out.

NA	TRBV12-3/TRBV12-4	TRBD1	16	TRBJ1-1	CASSSELGTGNTEAFF	TGTGCCAGCAGTTCGGAACTCGGGACAGGGAACACTGAAGCTTTCTTT
NA	TRBV6-5	NA	15	TRBJ1-3	CASSPQIYSGNTIYF	TGTGCCAGCAGTCCCCAAATTTACTCTGGAAACACCATATATTTT
NA	TRBV18	NA	15	TRBJ2-7	CASSPIQGGQYEQYF	TGTGCCAGCTCACCTATACAGGGTGGGCAATACGAGCAGTACTTC
few	TRBV2	NA	15	TRBJ2-1	CASSELAGGGDEQFF	TGTGCCAGCAGTGAATTGGCAGGGGGAGGAGATGAGCAGTTCTTC
few	TRBV4-2	NA	14	TRBJ1-1	CASSYQDRDTEAFF	TGTGCCAGCAGCTACCAGGACAGAGACACTGAAGCTTTCTTT
few	TRBV7-2	NA	15	TRBJ2-1	CASSSDTITGTEQFF	TGTGCCAGCAGCTCCGACACCATTACAGGGACCGAGCAGTTCTTC
NA	TRBV21-1	NA	14	TRBJ2-7	CASSGPDPPYEQYF	TGTGCCAGCAGCGGGCCGGACCCGCCCTACGAGCAGTACTTC
few	TRBV29-1	NA	15	TRBJ2-4	CSVIESLLAKNIQYF	TGCAGCGTAATTGAAAGCTTGCTAGCCAAAAACATTCAGTACTTC
once	TRBV2	NA	14	TRBJ2-3	CASRPNREPDTQYF	TGTGCCAGCAGACCCAACAGGGAACCAGATACGCAGTATTTT
few	TRBV3-1	TRBD1	14	TRBJ2-5	CASSLRQGQETQYF	TGTGCCAGCAGCCTCCGACAGGGACAAGAGACCCAGTACTTC
many	TRBV7-9	TRBD1	15	TRBJ1-2	CASSVGQGSYYGYTF	TGTGCCAGCAGCGTAGGACAGGGTTCCTACTATGGCTACACCTTC
NA	TRBV29-1	TRBD1	13	TRBJ2-5	CSVEKGAQETQYF	TGCAGCGTTGAAAAGGGGGCCCAAGAGACCCAGTACTTC
many	TRBV7-3	TRBD2	17	TRBJ2-1	CASSLYPGTSGNNEQFF	TGTGCCAGCAGCTTATACCCCGGGACTAGCGGGAACAATGAGCAGTTCTTC
few	TRBV5-4	NA	15	TRBJ1-2	CASSLAERVLYGYTF	TGTGCCAGCAGCTTGGCCGAGAGGGTGCTCTATGGCTACACCTTC
few	TRBV7-9	NA	15	TRBJ2-7	CASSQSSGHPYEQYF	TGTGCCAGCAGCCAATCTTCGGGACATCCCTACGAGCAGTACTTC
few	TRBV3-1	NA	14	TRBJ2-3	CASSQDLATDTQYF	TGTGCCAGCAGCCAAGATCTAGCCACAGATACGCAGTATTTT
NA	TRBV2	NA	12	TRBJ2-5	CASSDLRETQYF	TGTGCCAGCAGTGACTTGAGGGAGACCCAGTACTTC
NA	TRBV4-1	TRBD1	14	TRBJ2-7	CASSHRTGAYEQYF	TGCGCCAGCAGCCACAGGACAGGAGCCTACGAGCAGTACTTC
NA	TRBV6-1	NA	13	TRBJ2-1	CASIVTEDVEQFF	TGTGCCAGCATTGTGACCGAGGACGTTGAGCAGTTCTTC
few	TRBV27	TRBD1	15	TRBJ1-2	CASSWTGGSNYGYTF	TGTGCCAGCAGTTGGACAGGGGGCAGCAACTATGGCTACACCTTC
few	TRBV7-9	NA	11	TRBJ2-1	CASSLIAEQFF	TGTGCCAGCAGCTTAATAGCGGAGCAGTTCTTC
many	TRBV20-1	NA	14	TRBJ1-2	CSARGTPLNYGYTF	TGCAGTGCTAGAGGGACCCCACTTAACTATGGCTACACCTTC
many	TRBV27	TRBD2	17	TRBJ2-3	CASSLSGRARGTDTQYF	TGTGCCAGCAGTTTATCCGGGAGGGCGCGGGGCACAGATACGCAGTATTTT
NA	TRBV7-3	NA	16	TRBJ2-5	CASSLRSGPYQETQYF	TGTGCCAGCAGCTTAAGATCAGGACCTTATCAAGAGACCCAGTACTTC
NA	TRBV24-1	NA	12	TRBJ2-2	CATSDSTGELFF	TGTGCCACCAGTGATAGCACCGGGGAGCTGTTTTTT
NA	TRBV29-1	NA	14	TRBJ2-2	CSVVVQGNTGELFF	TGCAGCGTTGTGGTTCAGGGGAACACCGGGGAGCTGTTTTTT
few	TRBV27	NA	14	TRBJ1-5	CASSLRDQNQPQHF	TGTGCCAGCAGTCTCCGGGACCAAAATCAGCCCCAGCATTTT
NA	TRBV7-2	NA	15	TRBJ1-3	CASSLTPAYGNTIYF	TGTGCCAGCAGCTTAACCCCAGCTTATGGAAACACCATATATTTT
NA	TRBV21-1	NA	14	TRBJ1-1	CASSKANTSTEAFF	TGTGCCAGCAGCAAAGCTAACACCTCCACTGAAGCTTTCTTT
few	TRBV14	TRBD2	16	TRBJ2-1	CASSPLGTSGSNEQFF	TGTGCCAGCAGCCCACTCGGGACTAGCGGGAGTAATGAGCAGTTCTTC
few	TRBV4-1	TRBD1	15	TRBJ2-2	CASSQPGQGTGELFF	TGCGCCAGCAGCCAACCGGGACAGGGGACCGGGGAGCTGTTTTTT
few	TRBV28	TRBD2	19	TRBJ2-1	CASRRRGSGRVSSYNEQFF	TGTGCCAGCAGACGCCGGGGTAGCGGGAGGGTAAGCTCCTACAATGAGCAGTTCTTC
NA	TRBV20-1	NA	15	TRBJ2-3	CSAQRGGRGTDTQYF	TGCAGTGCTCAGAGGGGGGGACGGGGCACAGATACGCAGTATTTT
few	TRBV2	NA	17	TRBJ1-1	CASSPPGVIPSNTEAFF	TGTGCCAGCAGCCCTCCCGGGGTTATACCTTCGAACACTGAAGCTTTCTTT
NA	TRBV20-1	NA	16	TRBJ2-3	CSARGLVGGFTDTQYF	TGCAGTGCTAGGGGTTTGGTGGGGGGCTTCACAGATACGCAGTATTTT
many	TRBV2	TRBD1	17	TRBJ2-1	CASKGTGGLSSYNEQFF	TGTGCCAGCAAAGGGACAGGGGGATTATCCTCCTACAATGAGCAGTTCTTC
few	TRBV20-1	NA	13	TRBJ1-1	CSPHGQVGTEAFF	TGCAGTCCCCACGGGCAAGTTGGCACTGAAGCTTTCTTT
few	TRBV29-1	TRBD2	16	TRBJ2-3	CSVEGGRGAGTDTQYF	TGCAGCGTTGAAGGGGGGAGGGGCGCGGGCACAGATACGCAGTATTTT
NA	TRBV30	NA	11	TRBJ1-1	CAWSQGTEAFF	TGTGCCTGGAGCCAGGGGACTGAAGCTTTCTTT
NA	TRBV11-3	NA	16	TRBJ2-2	CASSRRNSRNTGELFF	TGTGCCAGCAGCCGGCGTAACAGCCGGAACACCGGGGAGCTGTTTTTT
NA	TRBV20-1	NA	14	TRBJ1-1	CSAPQGSLNTEAFF	TGCAGTGCTCCTCAGGGATCCCTGAACACTGAAGCTTTCTTT
few	TRBV5-4	TRBD2	15	TRBJ2-7	CASSQLTSGSYEQYF	TGTGCCAGCAGCCAGCTGACTAGCGGCTCCTACGAGCAGTACTTC
few	TRBV29-1	NA	13	TRBJ1-2	CSGIGGANYGYTF	TGCAGCGGGATCGGGGGAGCTAACTATGGCTACACCTTC
many	TRBV6-5	NA	15	TRBJ2-1	CASSPRQTIYNEQFF	TGTGCCAGCAGCCCAAGACAGACTATTTACAATGAGCAGTTCTTC
NA	TRBV29-1	TRBD1	13	TRBJ2-7	CSASTGASYEQYF	TGCAGCGCATCGACAGGGGCCTCCTACGAGCAGTACTTC
few	TRBV7-2	TRBD1	14	TRBJ2-1	CASSRDRGYNEQFF	TGTGCCAGCAGCCGGGACAGGGGATACAATGAGCAGTTCTTC
few	TRBV27	TRBD2	16	TRBJ2-3	CASRTSGRWGTDTQYF	TGTGCCAGCCGGACTAGCGGGAGATGGGGCACAGATACGCAGTATTTT
NA	TRBV5-1	TRBD2	15	TRBJ2-7	CASSLTGGSRYEQYF	TGCGCCAGCAGCTTGACCGGCGGGAGCCGGTACGAGCAGTACTTC
few	TRBV2	NA	15	TRBJ2-5	CASSETGGDAETQYF	TGTGCCAGCAGTGAAACGGGGGGCGACGCAGAGACCCAGTACTTC
NA	TRBV19	NA	14	TRBJ1-4	CASSMTATNEKLFF	TGTGCCAGTAGTATGACAGCAACTAATGAAAAACTGTTTTTT
few	TRBV5-6	NA	15	TRBJ1-2	CASSPCRDSNYGYTF	TGTGCCAGCAGCCCCTGCCGGGACTCTAACTATGGCTACACCTTC
many	TRBV6-1	NA	14	TRBJ2-4	CASRMGGTKNIQYF	TGTGCCAGCAGGATGGGGGGAACCAAAAACATTCAGTACTTC
many	TRBV12-3/TRBV12-4	NA	17	TRBJ2-3	CASSLRAGAVYVDTQYF	TGTGCCAGCAGTTTGAGGGCGGGGGCCGTTTATGTGGATACGCAGTATTTT
NA	TRBV2	NA	12	TRBJ1-1	CASSRFYTEAFF	TGTGCCAGCAGCAGGTTTTATACTGAAGCTTTCTTT
NA	TRBV7-9	NA	12	TRBJ1-1	CASSTRRTEAFF	TGTGCCAGCAGCACCCGACGGACTGAAGCTTTCTTT
NA	TRBV2	TRBD2	16	TRBJ2-1	CASSENLWRGGTEQFF	TGTGCCAGCAGTGAAAACCTGTGGCGGGGGGGCACTGAGCAGTTCTTC
few	TRBV10-1	NA	13	TRBJ1-2	CASSEWDTDRYTF	TGCGCCAGCAGTGAGTGGGACACCGATCGCTACACCTTC